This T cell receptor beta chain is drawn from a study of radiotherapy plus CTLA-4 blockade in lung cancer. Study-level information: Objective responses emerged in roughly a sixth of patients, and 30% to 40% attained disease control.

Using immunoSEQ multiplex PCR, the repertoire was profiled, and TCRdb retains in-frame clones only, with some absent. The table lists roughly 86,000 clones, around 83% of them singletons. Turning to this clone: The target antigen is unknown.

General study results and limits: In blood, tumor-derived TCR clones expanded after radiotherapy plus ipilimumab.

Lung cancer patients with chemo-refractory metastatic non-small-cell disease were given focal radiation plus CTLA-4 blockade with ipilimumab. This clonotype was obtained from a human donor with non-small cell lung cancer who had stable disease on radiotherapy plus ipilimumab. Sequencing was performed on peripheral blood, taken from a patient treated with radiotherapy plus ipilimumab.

CDR3 coding DNA: TGTGCCAGCTACAGGGGTTCGAACACTGAAGCTTTCTTT. Translating gives CASYRGSNTEAFF. The J gene is TRBJ1-1, the V gene TRBV28; TRBD1 aligns across 7 bases. The V and J ends lost 8 bases and 1 base, in that order; junction bases with no gene match: 4. Looked up from germline, CDR1 is MDHEN and CDR2 is SYDVKM. The CDR3 totals 13 residues.